This T cell receptor beta chain derives from a study of OX40 agonist ivuxolimab in advanced cancers. Overall study context: The study gave patients intravenous ivuxolimab at 0.01 to 10 mg/kg every 2 weeks. In three patients, partial responses were observed, one with hepatocellular carcinoma and two with cutaneous melanoma.

Clones were sequenced by immunoSEQ multiplex PCR, and TCRdb holds only the in-frame ones, with some missing. The sample lists roughly 34,000 clones; over 60% were seen once. CDR1 and CDR2 (germline): GTSNPN, SVGIG (reference sequence). After removal of 5 bases from V and 5 bases from J, the junction contained 12 bases not matched to a gene. The CDR3 covers 15 residues. The V call is TRBV30, the J call TRBJ1-2, with 9 bases aligning to TRBD1. The sample consisted of CD4+ or CD8+ T cells sorted from blood, taken in a trial of the OX40 agonist ivuxolimab. The clonotype comes from an adult with an advanced solid tumor such as melanoma, head and neck, liver or kidney cancer. The CDR3 sequence is CAWHRDRAIGYGYTF. The CDR3 DNA reads TGTGCCTGGCACCGGGACAGGGCAATAGGGTATGGCTACACCTTC.